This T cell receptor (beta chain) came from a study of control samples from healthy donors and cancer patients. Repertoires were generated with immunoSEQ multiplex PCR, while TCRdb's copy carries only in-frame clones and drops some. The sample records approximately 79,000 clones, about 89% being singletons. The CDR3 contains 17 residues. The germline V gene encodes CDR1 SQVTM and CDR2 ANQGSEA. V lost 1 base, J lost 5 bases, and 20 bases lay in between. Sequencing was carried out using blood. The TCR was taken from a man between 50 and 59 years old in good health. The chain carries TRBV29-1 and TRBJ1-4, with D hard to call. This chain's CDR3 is CSVEVGYGARRNEKLFF. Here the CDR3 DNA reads TGCAGCGTTGAAGTAGGGTACGGCGCCAGACGAAATGAAAAACTGTTTTTT.